This entry lists 2 T cell receptor beta chains sequenced from one sample in a study of low-dose radiotherapy and immunotherapy resistance in tumors. Time point reported: after trial treatment. Treatment given: LDRT plus nivolumab, ipilimumab, low-dose cyclophosphamide and aspirin (RACIN trial). Both TCRalpha and TCRbeta chains were reverse transcribed with V-gene-specific primers. The authors amplified TCRs for approximately 20 PCR cycles with a constant-region primer and a V-primer adapter. TCRdb passed the reads through MiXCR, listing each CDR3 protein once. The sample consists of 39,000 or so distinct CDR3 sequences, 20% to 25% of them appearing once. The sequenced sample was PBMCs, obtained after low-dose radiotherapy plus immunotherapy. The receptors stem from a female donor with ovarian cancer.

About this clonotype: This likely stems from a read error, as it lies one base from a far larger clone. CDR3 DNA sequence: TGTGCCAGCAGTGTAAGCTACGAGCAGTTCTTC. Translated: CASSVSYEQFF. The chain carries TRBV2 and TRBJ2-1; D is unresolved. CDR3 size: 11 residues. Germline CDR1 and CDR2: SNHLY and FYNNEI. Trimming took 4 bases from V and 10 from J, leaving 8 bases between them.

In this sample, this clonotype turned up many times. This chain links TRBV29-1 with TRBJ2-3; 7 nucleotides match TRBD1. This CDR3 spans 14 amino acids. Germline V CDR1 and CDR2: SQVTM, ANQGSEA. J was trimmed by 1 base and V by 5 bases; bases with no gene match: 6. DNA of the CDR3: TGCAGCGTTCTGGGTACAGGGGGCACAGATACGCAGTATTTT. Translated, it gives CSVLGTGGTDTQYF.